This TCR beta chain appears in the sequencing data of a study of T cell responses to AZD1222 COVID-19 vaccine. Study results and caveats: At baseline, just five to seven AZD1222 recipients tested seropositive. There were repertoire samples only from the period after the peak T cell response. Spike-specific TCR breadth and depth went up after people got two AZD1222 doses.

This CDR3 has 17 residues. Trimming shortened V by 4 bases and J by 4 bases, and 20 bases separated the two germline ends. The germline V gene encodes CDR1 LNHDA and CDR2 SQIVND (reference sequence). Points on this clone: As yet, its antigen is unknown.

TCRdb's table, derived via immunoSEQ multiplex PCR, lists solely in-frame clones and lacks some. Of about 48,000 clones detected, 86% appear once; the ten largest clones hold approximately 7%. The clonotype originates from an adult who received the AZD1222 COVID-19 vaccine. The J gene is TRBJ2-1, the V gene TRBV19; the D is unclear. The source was peripheral blood, collected 28 days after the second AZD1222 dose. CDR3 sequence: CASSNSRFRLEYNEQFF. CDR3 nucleotides: TGTGCCAGTAGTAACTCCAGGTTTAGATTGGAATACAATGAGCAGTTCTTC.